This is a list of T cell receptor beta chains from one sample in a study of T cell responses to AZD1222 COVID-19 vaccine. Here immunoSEQ multiplex PCR was the method, and the copy in TCRdb shows in-frame clones only, minus some. The repertoire includes over 20,000 clones, around nine tenths of them detected once, and 34% sits in the top ten. The sample here was peripheral blood, taken 28 days after the second AZD1222 dose. The receptors were sampled from an adult who received the AZD1222 COVID-19 vaccine. Each CDR3 is given with its conserved first and last residue. A D gene is named only where the DNA matches it firmly. Some rows mark clone size as missing; the rest say once, few, many or name a class of expanded clone.

>TRBJ2-2|TRBV6-5|once|NA
TGTGCCAGCAGTTACGCGGCCGGGGAGCTGTTTTTT
CASSYAAGELFF
>TRBJ2-1|TRBV28|NA|TRBD2
TGTGCCAGCAGTGAGACTAGCGGAGGGGGGAATGAGCAGTTCTTC
CASSETSGGGNEQFF
>TRBJ2-4|TRBV11-2|NA|NA
TGTGCCAGCAGCTTCGTCCCGTCCTTTGGAAGAATAAGGAACATTCAGTACTTC
CASSFVPSFGRIRNIQYF
>TRBJ2-1|TRBV9|NA|NA
TGTGCCAGCAGCTCCCGAGGCTACGCCCATTACAATGAGCAGTTCTTC
CASSSRGYAHYNEQFF
>TRBJ2-5|TRBV29-1|NA|NA
TGCAGCGTTGAAGGTAACAGTCAAGAGACCCAGTACTTC
CSVEGNSQETQYF
>TRBJ2-1|TRBV11-2|NA|NA
TGTGCCAGCACCTTCTTAGGGAGCGTCGGTGAGCAGTTCTTC
CASTFLGSVGEQFF
>TRBJ1-2|TRBV13|NA|TRBD1
TGTGCCAGCAGCCAACTCGACAGGGTCGATAGACGCTACACCTTC
CASSQLDRVDRRYTF
>TRBJ2-7|TRBV5-4|once|TRBD1
TGTGCCAGCAGCTTAGGGACAGGGGGTAACGAGCAGTACTTC
CASSLGTGGNEQYF
>TRBJ2-2|TRBV19|NA|TRBD2
TGTGCCAGTAGTCCCGTGACTAGCGGGAGGTACACCGGGGAGCTGTTTTTT
CASSPVTSGRYTGELFF
>TRBJ1-5|TRBV19|NA|NA
TGTGCCAGTAGTATAGATAGGACGCTACGCAATCAGCCCCAGCATTTT
CASSIDRTLRNQPQHF
>TRBJ2-2|TRBV2|NA|NA
TGTGCCAGCAGTAGGAACGACCGGGACGAGCTGTTTTTT
CASSRNDRDELFF
>TRBJ2-1|TRBV5-1|NA|TRBD2
TGCGCCAGCAGCCGTCTAGCGGGGTCCTACAATGAGCAGTTCTTC
CASSRLAGSYNEQFF
>TRBJ1-1|TRBV24-1|NA|NA
TGTGCCACCAAAAACACTGAAGCTTTCTTT
CATKNTEAFF
>TRBJ2-4|TRBV7-9|NA|TRBD1
TGTGCCAGCAGCTTAGGGGGACAGTTTAACATTCAGTACTTC
CASSLGGQFNIQYF
>TRBJ1-2|TRBV4-2|once|NA
TGTGCCAGCAGCCACGGGGGGGGAGGGGATTCGCGAGGCTACACCTTC
CASSHGGGGDSRGYTF
>TRBJ2-3|TRBV6-4|NA|TRBD1
TGTGCCAGCAGCAAAACCGGGACAGGGGGAGGAGATACGCAGTATTTT
CASSKTGTGGGDTQYF
>TRBJ1-1|TRBV7-6|NA|NA
TGTGCCAGCAGCCAAAGGGCGACAGGGAACACTGAAGCTTTCTTT
CASSQRATGNTEAFF
>TRBJ2-3|TRBV15|NA|NA
TGTGCCACCAGCAGTACAGAAACAGGTTTCACAGATACGCAGTATTTT
CATSSTETGFTDTQYF
>TRBJ1-5|TRBV25-1|NA|NA
TGTGCCAGCAGTGAAGTAGGGTACGGTCAGCCCCAGCATTTT
CASSEVGYGQPQHF
>TRBJ2-3|TRBV7-9|NA|TRBD2
TGTGCCAGCAGCTTTGGAGCGGGAGTAAATACGCAGTATTTT
CASSFGAGVNTQYF
>TRBJ2-3|TRBV10-2|NA|TRBD2
TGCGCCAGCAGTGGGACTAGCGGGAGGGCAGATACGCAGTATTTT
CASSGTSGRADTQYF
>TRBJ1-6|TRBV10-3|NA|NA
TGTGCCATCACTGGGGGACGGGATGGTTCACCCCTCCACTTT
CAITGGRDGSPLHF
>TRBJ2-1|TRBV2|once|NA
TGTGCCAGCAGTGTTTACAATGAGCAGTTCTTC
CASSVYNEQFF
>TRBJ1-5|TRBV6-8|NA|NA
TGTGCCAGCAGTTTTGGATTGGATCAGCCCCAGCATTTT
CASSFGLDQPQHF
>TRBJ1-2|TRBV28|NA|NA
TGTGCCAGCAGTCAAAATGGCTACACCTTC
CASSQNGYTF
>TRBJ2-4|TRBV10-3|once|TRBD2
TGTGCCATCGGGGGACTAGACAAAAACATTCAGTACTTC
CAIGGLDKNIQYF
>TRBJ2-5|TRBV30|NA|NA
TGTGCCTGGAGTTTTGAGGGAGGAGAGACCCAGTACTTC
CAWSFEGGETQYF
>TRBJ2-5|TRBV18|NA|TRBD1
TGTGCCAGCTCACCGTTGGGGACAGGGGGCATGGGAGAGACCCAGTACTTC
CASSPLGTGGMGETQYF
>TRBJ2-7|TRBV28|NA|TRBD2
TGTGCCAGCAGAAGAGGGACTAGCGGGAGTTCCGAGCAGTACTTC
CASRRGTSGSSEQYF
>TRBJ2-4|TRBV6-5|NA|TRBD1
TGTGCCAGCAGAAACAGGGGTCCCAAAAACATTCAGTACTTC
CASRNRGPKNIQYF
>TRBJ1-3|TRBV5-6|NA|NA
TGTGCCAGCAGCTTTAGAAGGACTGGGGGAAACACCATATATTTT
CASSFRRTGGNTIYF
>TRBJ2-2|TRBV6-2/TRBV6-3|NA|NA
TGTGCCAGCAGTGCCCCCCATCAAGGGGATCGTTCCGGGGAGCTGTTTTTT
CASSAPHQGDRSGELFF
>TRBJ1-1|TRBV28|NA|NA
TGTGCCAGCAGTTCAGTAGGAGGACAGCTGAACACTGAAGCTTTCTTT
CASSSVGGQLNTEAFF
>TRBJ2-1|TRBV19|NA|NA
TGTGCCAGTAGTACGCGTAGCGTGAGCTCCTACAATGAGCAGTTCTTC
CASSTRSVSSYNEQFF
>TRBJ2-5|TRBV4-1|NA|TRBD2
TGCGCCAGCAGCCACGAAACTAGCGGGCGGGAGACCCAGTACTTC
CASSHETSGRETQYF
>TRBJ2-7|TRBV3-1/TRBV3-2|NA|NA
TGTGCCAGCAGCCAAGACCGTACCATCGAGGGGGACAACTCCTACGAGCAGTACTTC
CASSQDRTIEGDNSYEQYF
>TRBJ1-2|TRBV6-5|NA|TRBD1
TGTGCCAGCAGTTACCTAGGACAGGGGGGTGGCTACACCTTC
CASSYLGQGGGYTF
>TRBJ2-5|TRBV3-1/TRBV3-2|once|TRBD2
TGTGCCAGCAGCCAAGACGGGGGAGGGGAGACCCAGTACTTC
CASSQDGGGETQYF
>TRBJ2-3|TRBV24-1|NA|TRBD1
TGTGCCACCAGTGACATGACAGGGCACACAGATACGCAGTATTTT
CATSDMTGHTDTQYF
>TRBJ1-3|TRBV4-1|few|TRBD1
TGCGCCAGCAGCCAGGACAGGGGAAACACCATATATTTT
CASSQDRGNTIYF
>TRBJ2-3|TRBV4-1|NA|TRBD1
TGCGCCAGCAGCCAAGATGGACAGGGAATGCAGTATTTT
CASSQDGQGMQYF
>TRBJ2-5|TRBV7-3|NA|NA
TGTGCCAGCAGCTTTGGCTCCTCAGAGACCCAGTACTTC
CASSFGSSETQYF
>TRBJ2-3|TRBV19|NA|NA
TGTGCCAGTAGTAATGGGATAGCGTACACAGATACGCAGTATTTT
CASSNGIAYTDTQYF
>TRBJ1-6|TRBV7-3|NA|NA
TGTGCCAGCAGCTTAACGGGGGGACCACCCCTCCACTTT
CASSLTGGPPLHF
>TRBJ2-1|TRBV11-1|NA|NA
TGTGCCAGCAGCTCATCCGGAATAGCGAGCTACAATGAGCAGTTCTTC
CASSSSGIASYNEQFF
>TRBJ2-7|TRBV23-1|few|NA
TGCGCCAGCAGTCAATCCGGAGGGTTTGGCGAGCAGTACTTC
CASSQSGGFGEQYF
>TRBJ2-2|TRBV6-2/TRBV6-3|NA|NA
TGTGCCAGCAGTTATGCACAGGGAGGCACCGGGGAGCTGTTTTTT
CASSYAQGGTGELFF
>TRBJ2-3|TRBV7-2|NA|NA
TGTGCCAGCAGCTTGGGGGGCACAGATACGCAGTATTTT
CASSLGGTDTQYF
>TRBJ2-1|TRBV11-2|once|NA
TGTGCCAGCAGCCCCTTCTGGACCGATTACAATGAGCAGTTCTTC
CASSPFWTDYNEQFF